These T cell receptor beta chains were read from a single sample in a study of blood T cell repertoires in COVID-19. Libraries were prepared by immunoSEQ multiplex PCR; TCRdb keeps only in-frame clonotypes and omits some of them. Here the sample spans approximately 80,000 clones, 81% being singletons. Sequenced input: peripheral blood. Receptors were obtained from a man older than 75 with acute or convalescent COVID-19. Both conserved end residues are part of each CDR3. The D gene is left open where the match is weak. Clone size is not always given. Where it is, it says once, few, many or a class for expanded clones.

V gene	J gene	D gene	clone size	CDR3 DNA	CDR3 protein
TRBV5-4	TRBJ1-3	TRBD1	NA	TGTGCCAGCAGCTTAGGGGGCGACTCTGGAAACACCATATATTTT	CASSLGGDSGNTIYF
TRBV27	TRBJ2-5	TRBD1	NA	TGTGCCAGCAGTTTATCGACAGGGGGAGGGGAGACCCAGTACTTC	CASSLSTGGGETQYF
TRBV7-8	TRBJ2-2	TRBD1	NA	TGTGCCAGCAGATACGGGACAGCTGACACCGGGGAGCTGTTTTTT	CASRYGTADTGELFF
TRBV5-1	TRBJ2-5	NA	NA	TGCGCCAGCAGCTTGGGGACAGTACGAGAGACCCAGTACTTC	CASSLGTVRETQYF
TRBV27	TRBJ2-7	NA	NA	TGTGCCAGCAGTTTGAGACTAGTCTCCGAGCAGTACTTC	CASSLRLVSEQYF
TRBV27	TRBJ2-5	NA	NA	TGTGCCAGCAGTTTATCCCCAGCTAGCAGGGAGACCCAGTACTTC	CASSLSPASRETQYF
TRBV7-2	TRBJ1-2	NA	NA	TGTGCCAGCAGCTTGGAAGGAGTCAACTATGGCTACACCTTC	CASSLEGVNYGYTF
TRBV6-5	TRBJ2-7	TRBD1	NA	TGTGCCATCGGGACAGGGACTCGCTACGAGCAGTACTTC	CAIGTGTRYEQYF
TRBV24-1	TRBJ2-7	TRBD1	NA	TGTGCCACCAGTGATCCTAGGGACAGAACCTACGAGCAGTACTTC	CATSDPRDRTYEQYF
TRBV28	TRBJ2-2	NA	NA	TGTGCCAGCATTCAGGGCGGGGCGAGAGGGGAGCTGTTTTTT	CASIQGGARGELFF
TRBV5-1	TRBJ1-4	TRBD1	once	TGCGCCAGCAGCTCAACGGGACAGGGGGCCAGTGAAAAACTGTTTTTT	CASSSTGQGASEKLFF
TRBV5-4	TRBJ2-3	TRBD1	NA	TGTGCCAGCAGCCAGACAGGGACAGATACGCAGTATTTT	CASSQTGTDTQYF
TRBV18	TRBJ1-3	NA	NA	TGTGCCAGCTCACCACCGGGGGGAATAGCAAACACCATATATTTT	CASSPPGGIANTIYF
TRBV30	TRBJ2-2	TRBD2	NA	TGTGCCTGGAGTGAACTCCTTTTACTAGCGACACACACCGGGGAGCTGTTTTTT	CAWSELLLLATHTGELFF
TRBV18	TRBJ2-5	TRBD1	NA	TGTGCCAGCTCACCCGACAGGGAGCAAGAGACCCAGTACTTC	CASSPDREQETQYF
TRBV19	TRBJ1-5	TRBD1	NA	TGTGCCAGTTCGAACGGACAGGATTATCAGCCCCAGCATTTT	CASSNGQDYQPQHF
TRBV29-1	TRBJ2-4	TRBD2	NA	TGCAGCGCCGGGGGACTAGCGGGAGGGCCGGGCATTCAGTACTTC	CSAGGLAGGPGIQYF
TRBV5-1	TRBJ2-5	NA	NA	TGCGCCAGCAGCTTGGGGCCCGAGGAGGAGACCCAGTACTTC	CASSLGPEEETQYF
TRBV6-2/TRBV6-3	TRBJ2-1	NA	few	TGTGCCAGCAGCCCTCTACAGGAGCAGTTCTTC	CASSPLQEQFF
TRBV7-3	TRBJ1-1	NA	NA	TGTGCCAGCAGCTCACAGAGGGACACTGAAGCTTTCTTT	CASSSQRDTEAFF
TRBV7-2	TRBJ2-1	TRBD2	NA	TGTGCCAGCAGCCTGGGACTAGCGTCCTTCAATGAGCAGTTCTTC	CASSLGLASFNEQFF
TRBV11-2	TRBJ2-7	TRBD2	few	TGTGCCAGCAGCTTGGGCGGGAGTAACGAGCAGTACTTC	CASSLGGSNEQYF
TRBV6-1	TRBJ2-4	TRBD1	NA	TGTGCCAGCAGTGAGGAATCGTGGACAGGGCAAGACATTCAGTACTTC	CASSEESWTGQDIQYF
TRBV6-5	TRBJ1-2	NA	NA	TGTGTCAGCTCCCCAGGGAACTATGGCTACACCTTC	CVSSPGNYGYTF
TRBV30	TRBJ1-4	NA	NA	TGTGCCTGGAGTGTACCGGCAGGGGAAAAACTGTTTTTT	CAWSVPAGEKLFF
TRBV7-3	TRBJ2-3	NA	NA	TGTGCCAGCAGCTTAAGGAGTCTAGACACAGATACGCAGTATTTT	CASSLRSLDTDTQYF
TRBV6-5	TRBJ1-2	NA	once	TGTGCCAGCACCCGAACAGGGTACTATGGCTACACCTTC	CASTRTGYYGYTF
TRBV6-2/TRBV6-3	TRBJ2-7	TRBD2	NA	TGTGCCAGCAGCCAGCCCGGGACTAGCAGGATGGGCGAGCAGTACTTC	CASSQPGTSRMGEQYF